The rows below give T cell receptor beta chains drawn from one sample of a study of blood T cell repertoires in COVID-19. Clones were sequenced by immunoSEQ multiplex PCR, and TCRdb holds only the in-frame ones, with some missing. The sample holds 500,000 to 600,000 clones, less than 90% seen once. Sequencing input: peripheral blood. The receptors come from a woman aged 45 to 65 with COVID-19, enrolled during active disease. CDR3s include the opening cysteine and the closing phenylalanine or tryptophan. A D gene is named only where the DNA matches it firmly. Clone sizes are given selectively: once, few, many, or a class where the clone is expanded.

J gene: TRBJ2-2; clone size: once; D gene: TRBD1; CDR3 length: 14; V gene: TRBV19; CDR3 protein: CASSPRQGTGELFF; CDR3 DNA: TGTGCCAGTAGCCCCCGACAGGGCACCGGGGAGCTGTTTTTT
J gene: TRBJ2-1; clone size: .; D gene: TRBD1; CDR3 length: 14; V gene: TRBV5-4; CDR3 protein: CASSLVGGGYEQFF; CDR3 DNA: TGTGCCAGCAGCTTGGTAGGGGGCGGGTATGAGCAGTTCTTC
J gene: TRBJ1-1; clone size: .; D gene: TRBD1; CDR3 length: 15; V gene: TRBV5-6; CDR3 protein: CASSPQGAGDTEAFF; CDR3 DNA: TGTGCCAGCAGCCCACAGGGGGCTGGGGACACTGAAGCTTTCTTT
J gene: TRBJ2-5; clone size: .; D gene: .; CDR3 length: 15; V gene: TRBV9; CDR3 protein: CASSVGSLVEETQYF; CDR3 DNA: TGTGCCAGCAGCGTAGGAAGTCTAGTGGAGGAGACCCAGTACTTC
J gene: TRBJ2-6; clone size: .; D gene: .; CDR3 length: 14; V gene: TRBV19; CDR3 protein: CASCASSGANVLTF; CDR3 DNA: TGTGCCAGCTGCGCCTCCTCTGGGGCCAACGTCCTGACTTTC
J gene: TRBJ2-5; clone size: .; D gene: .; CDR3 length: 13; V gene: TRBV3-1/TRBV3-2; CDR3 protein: CASSPPAGNAQYF; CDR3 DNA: TGTGCCAGCAGCCCCCCCGCGGGAAATGCCCAGTACTTC
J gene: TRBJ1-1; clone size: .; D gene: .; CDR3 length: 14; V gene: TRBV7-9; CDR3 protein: CASSLTSMNTEAFF; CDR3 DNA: TGTGCCAGCAGCTTAACTTCTATGAACACTGAAGCTTTCTTT
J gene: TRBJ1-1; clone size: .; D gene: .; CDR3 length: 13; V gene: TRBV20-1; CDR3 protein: CSASRGMNTEAFF; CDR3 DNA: TGCAGTGCTAGTCGGGGAATGAACACTGAAGCTTTCTTT
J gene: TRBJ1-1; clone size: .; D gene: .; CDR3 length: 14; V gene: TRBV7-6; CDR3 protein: CASSLNQGNTEAFF; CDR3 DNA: TGTGCCAGCAGCTTAAATCAGGGGAACACTGAAGCTTTCTTT
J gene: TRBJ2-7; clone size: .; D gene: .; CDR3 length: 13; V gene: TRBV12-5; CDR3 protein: CASGLQGNYEQYF; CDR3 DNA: TGTGCTAGTGGTCTCCAGGGGAACTACGAGCAGTACTTC
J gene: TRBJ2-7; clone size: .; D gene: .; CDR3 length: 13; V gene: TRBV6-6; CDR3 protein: CASSLDSWSEQYF; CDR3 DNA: TGTGCCAGCAGTCTGGACTCTTGGAGCGAGCAGTACTTC
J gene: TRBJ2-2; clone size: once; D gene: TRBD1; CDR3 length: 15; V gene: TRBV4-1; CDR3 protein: CASSRSTGVTGELFF; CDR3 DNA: TGCGCCAGCAGCCGGAGTACAGGGGTCACCGGGGAGCTGTTTTTT
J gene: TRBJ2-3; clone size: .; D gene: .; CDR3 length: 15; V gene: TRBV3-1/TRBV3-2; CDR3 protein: CASSLGSLARDTQYF; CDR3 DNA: TGTGCCAGCAGCCTCGGATCATTGGCGAGGGATACGCAGTATTTT
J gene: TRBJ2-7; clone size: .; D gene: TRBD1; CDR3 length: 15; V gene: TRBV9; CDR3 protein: CASSVGGQGSGEQYF; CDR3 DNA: TGTGCCAGCAGCGTAGGGGGACAGGGGTCCGGCGAGCAGTACTTC
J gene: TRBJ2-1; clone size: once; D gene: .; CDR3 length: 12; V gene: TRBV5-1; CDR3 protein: CASSFQSHEQFF; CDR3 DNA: TGCGCCAGCAGCTTCCAGTCCCATGAGCAGTTCTTC
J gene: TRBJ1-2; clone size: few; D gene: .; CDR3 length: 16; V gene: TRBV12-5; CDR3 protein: CASGLVQGSKIYGYTF; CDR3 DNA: TGTGCTAGTGGTTTGGTACAGGGTTCCAAAATCTATGGCTACACCTTC
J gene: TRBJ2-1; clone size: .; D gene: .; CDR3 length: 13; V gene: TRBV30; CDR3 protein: CAWSDQGYNEQFF; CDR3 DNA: TGTGCCTGGAGTGATCAGGGGTACAATGAGCAGTTCTTC
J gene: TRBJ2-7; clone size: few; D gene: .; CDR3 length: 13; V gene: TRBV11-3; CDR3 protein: CASSLQGSYEQYF; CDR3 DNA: TGTGCCAGCAGCTTGCAGGGCTCCTACGAGCAGTACTTC
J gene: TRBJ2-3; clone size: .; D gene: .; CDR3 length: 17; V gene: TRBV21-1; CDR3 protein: CASSPMGRDRDTDTQYF; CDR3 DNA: TGTGCCAGCAGCCCGATGGGCCGGGACAGGGACACAGATACGCAGTATTTT
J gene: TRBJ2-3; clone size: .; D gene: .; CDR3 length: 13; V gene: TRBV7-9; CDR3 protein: CASSFDSTDTQYF; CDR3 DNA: TGTGCCAGCAGCTTTGACAGTACAGATACGCAGTATTTT
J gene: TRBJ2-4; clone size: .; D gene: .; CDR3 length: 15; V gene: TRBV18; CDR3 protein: CASSPMRQGINIQYF; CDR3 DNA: TGTGCCAGCTCACCAATGCGGCAGGGGATAAACATTCAGTACTTC
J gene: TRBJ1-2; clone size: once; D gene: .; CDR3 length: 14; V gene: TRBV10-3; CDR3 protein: CATRPRTENYGYTF; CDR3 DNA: TGTGCCACCCGACCCAGAACAGAGAACTATGGCTACACCTTC
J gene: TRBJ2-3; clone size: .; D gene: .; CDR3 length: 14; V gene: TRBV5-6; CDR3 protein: CASAQGRTTDTQYF; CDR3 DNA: TGTGCCAGCGCTCAGGGAAGGACCACAGATACGCAGTATTTT
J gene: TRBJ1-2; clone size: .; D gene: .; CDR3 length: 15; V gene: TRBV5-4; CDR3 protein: CASSPPGRFNYGYTF; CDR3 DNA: TGTGCCAGCAGCCCCCCAGGGCGTTTTAACTATGGCTACACCTTC
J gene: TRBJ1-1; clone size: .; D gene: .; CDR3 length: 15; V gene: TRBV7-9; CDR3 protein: CASSTRDIWNTEAFF; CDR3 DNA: TGTGCCAGCAGCACGAGGGACATATGGAACACTGAAGCTTTCTTT
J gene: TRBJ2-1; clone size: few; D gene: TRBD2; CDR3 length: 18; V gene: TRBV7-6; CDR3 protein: CASSPSGTSGGVWNEQFF; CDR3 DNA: TGTGCCAGCAGCCCTAGCGGGACTAGCGGGGGGGTTTGGAATGAGCAGTTCTTC
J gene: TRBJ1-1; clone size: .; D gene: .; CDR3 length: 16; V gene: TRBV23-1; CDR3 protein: CASSQCPEAENTEAFF; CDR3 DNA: TGCGCCAGCAGTCAATGCCCCGAGGCGGAGAACACTGAAGCTTTCTTT
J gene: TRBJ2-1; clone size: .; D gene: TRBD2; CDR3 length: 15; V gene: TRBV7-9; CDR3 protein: CASTFGGSSYNEQFF; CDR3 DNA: TGTGCTTCTACGTTCGGGGGGAGCTCCTACAATGAGCAGTTCTTC
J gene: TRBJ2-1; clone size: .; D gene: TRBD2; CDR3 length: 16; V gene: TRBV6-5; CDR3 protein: CASSYRLSSGGVEQFF; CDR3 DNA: TGTGCCAGCAGTTACAGGCTATCTAGCGGGGGGGTTGAGCAGTTCTTC
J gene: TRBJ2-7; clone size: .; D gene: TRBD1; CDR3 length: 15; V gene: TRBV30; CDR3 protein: CAWSGGQGLFDEQYF; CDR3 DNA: TGTGCCTGGAGCGGTGGACAGGGCCTTTTTGACGAGCAGTACTTC
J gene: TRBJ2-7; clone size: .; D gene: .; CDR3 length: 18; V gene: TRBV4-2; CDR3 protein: CASSQESQGGFVSYEQYF; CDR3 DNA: TGTGCCAGCAGCCAAGAATCACAAGGGGGTTTTGTCAGCTACGAGCAGTACTTC
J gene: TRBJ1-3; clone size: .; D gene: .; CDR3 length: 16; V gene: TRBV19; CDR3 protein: CASSPWGVLSGNTIYF; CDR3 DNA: TGTGCCAGTAGTCCATGGGGGGTCCTCTCTGGAAACACCATATATTTT
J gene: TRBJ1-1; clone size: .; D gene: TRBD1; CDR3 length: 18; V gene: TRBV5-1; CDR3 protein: CASSLTGTGFSQNTEAFF; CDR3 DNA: TGCGCCAGCAGCTTGACCGGGACAGGGTTTAGCCAGAACACTGAAGCTTTCTTT
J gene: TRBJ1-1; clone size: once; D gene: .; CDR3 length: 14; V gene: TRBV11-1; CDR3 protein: CASSFDRANTEAFF; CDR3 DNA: TGTGCCAGCAGCTTTGACAGAGCGAACACTGAAGCTTTCTTT
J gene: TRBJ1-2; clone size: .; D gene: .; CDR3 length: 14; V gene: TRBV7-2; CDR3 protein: CASSLSVQAYGYTF; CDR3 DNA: TGTGCCAGCAGCTTATCGGTACAGGCCTATGGCTACACCTTC
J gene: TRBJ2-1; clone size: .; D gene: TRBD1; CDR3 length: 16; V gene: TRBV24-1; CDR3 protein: CATSDRQGGEMYWKFF; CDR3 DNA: TGTGCCACCAGTGATAGACAGGGTGGGGAAATGTATTGGAAGTTCTTC
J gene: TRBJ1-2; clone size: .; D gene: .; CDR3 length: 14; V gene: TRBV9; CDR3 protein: CASSAPGAYVGYTF; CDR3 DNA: TGTGCCAGCAGCGCCCCTGGGGCCTACGTGGGCTACACCTTC
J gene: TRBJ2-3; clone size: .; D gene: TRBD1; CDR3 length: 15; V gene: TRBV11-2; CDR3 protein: CASSSATGGTDTQYF; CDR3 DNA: TGTGCCAGCAGCTCGGCGACAGGGGGCACAGATACGCAGTATTTT
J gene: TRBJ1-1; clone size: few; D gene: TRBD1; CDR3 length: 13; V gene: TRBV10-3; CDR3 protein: CAISTVQGAEAFF; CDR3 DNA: TGTGCCATCAGTACCGTTCAGGGGGCTGAAGCTTTCTTT
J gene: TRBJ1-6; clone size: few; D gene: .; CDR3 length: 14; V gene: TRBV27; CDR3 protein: CASSNRAPNSPLHF; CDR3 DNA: TGTGCCAGCAGTAACAGGGCCCCCAATTCACCCCTCCACTTT
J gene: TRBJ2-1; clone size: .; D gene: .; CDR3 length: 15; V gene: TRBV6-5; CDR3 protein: CASSRREGRNNEQFF; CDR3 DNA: TGTGCCAGCAGTAGGAGGGAAGGCCGAAACAATGAGCAGTTCTTC